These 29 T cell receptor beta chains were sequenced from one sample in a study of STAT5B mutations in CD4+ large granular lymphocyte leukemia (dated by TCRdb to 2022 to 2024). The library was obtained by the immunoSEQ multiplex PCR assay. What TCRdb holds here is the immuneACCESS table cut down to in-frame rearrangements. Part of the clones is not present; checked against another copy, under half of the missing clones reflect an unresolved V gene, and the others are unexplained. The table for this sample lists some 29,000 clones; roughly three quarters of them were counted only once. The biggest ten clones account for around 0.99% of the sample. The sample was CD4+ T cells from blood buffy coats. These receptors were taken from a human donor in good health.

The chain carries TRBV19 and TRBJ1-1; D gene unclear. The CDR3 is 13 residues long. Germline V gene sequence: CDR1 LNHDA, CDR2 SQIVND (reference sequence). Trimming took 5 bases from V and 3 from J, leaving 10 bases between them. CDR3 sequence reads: CASSFPGDTEAFF. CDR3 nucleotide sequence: TGTGCCAGTAGTTTTCCTGGGGACACTGAAGCTTTCTTT.

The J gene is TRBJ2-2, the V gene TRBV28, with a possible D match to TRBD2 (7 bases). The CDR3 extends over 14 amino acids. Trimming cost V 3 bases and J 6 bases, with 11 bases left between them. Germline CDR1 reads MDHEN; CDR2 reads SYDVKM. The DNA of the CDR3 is TGTGCCAGCAGTTTGGGGGGGCAGGCCGGGGAGCTGTTTTTT. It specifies CASSLGGQAGELFF.

CDR3 region: CASSWKSSYEQYV. In DNA form, the CDR3 reads TGTGCCAGCAGTTGGAAAAGCTCCTACGAGCAGTACGTC. This chain joins TRBV5-8 and TRBJ2-7; D unresolved. Germline-derived CDR1 and CDR2 are SGHTS and YDEGEE. There are 13 residues in the CDR3. The ends were cut back, 5 bases at V and 0 bases at J, with 9 bases in the middle.

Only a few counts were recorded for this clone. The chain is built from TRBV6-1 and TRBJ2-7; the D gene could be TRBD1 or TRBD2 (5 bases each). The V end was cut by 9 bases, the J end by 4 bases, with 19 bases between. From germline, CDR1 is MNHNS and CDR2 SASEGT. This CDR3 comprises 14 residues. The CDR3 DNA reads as TGTGCCAGTAATTCAGGGAGTCCGCCATACGAGCAGTACTTC. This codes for CASNSGSPPYEQYF.

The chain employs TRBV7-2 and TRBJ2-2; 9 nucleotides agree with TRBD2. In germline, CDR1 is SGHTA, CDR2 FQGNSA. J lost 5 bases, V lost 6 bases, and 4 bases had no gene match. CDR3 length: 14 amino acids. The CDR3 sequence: CASSWTSVTGELFF. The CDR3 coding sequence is TGTGCCAGCAGTTGGACTAGCGTAACCGGGGAGCTGTTTTTT. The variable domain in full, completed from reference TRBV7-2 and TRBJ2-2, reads GAGVSQSPSNKVTEKGKDVELRCDPISGHTALYWYRQSLGQGLEFLIYFQGNSAPDKSGLPSDRFSAERTGGSVSTLTIQRTQQEDSAVYLCASSWTSVTGELFFGEGSRLTVL.

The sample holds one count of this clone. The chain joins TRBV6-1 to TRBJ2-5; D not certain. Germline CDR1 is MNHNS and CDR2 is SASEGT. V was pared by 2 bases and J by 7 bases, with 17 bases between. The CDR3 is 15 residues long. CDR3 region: CASSERTQVKVTQYF. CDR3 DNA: TGTGCCAGCAGTGAAAGGACCCAGGTTAAAGTGACCCAGTACTTC.

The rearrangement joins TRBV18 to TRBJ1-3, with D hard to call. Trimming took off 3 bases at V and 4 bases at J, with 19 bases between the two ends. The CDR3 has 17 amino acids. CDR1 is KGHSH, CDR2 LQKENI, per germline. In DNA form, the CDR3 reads TGTGCCAGCTCACCTGCGGTGTCGAAACTGCAGGGAAACACCATATATTTT. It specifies CASSPAVSKLQGNTIYF.

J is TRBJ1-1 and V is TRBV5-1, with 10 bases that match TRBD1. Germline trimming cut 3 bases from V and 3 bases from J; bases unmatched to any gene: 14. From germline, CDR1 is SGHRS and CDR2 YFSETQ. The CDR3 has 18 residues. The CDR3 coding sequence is TGCGCCAGCAGCTCACCCGACGGGACAGGGGAGCGGTACACTGAAGCTTTCTTT. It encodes CASSSPDGTGERYTEAFF.

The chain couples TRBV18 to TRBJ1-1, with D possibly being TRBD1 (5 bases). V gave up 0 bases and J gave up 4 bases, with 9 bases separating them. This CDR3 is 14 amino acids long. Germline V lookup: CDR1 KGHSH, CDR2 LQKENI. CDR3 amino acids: CASSPPGESTEAFF. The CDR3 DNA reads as TGTGCCAGCTCACCACCAGGGGAGAGCACTGAAGCTTTCTTT.

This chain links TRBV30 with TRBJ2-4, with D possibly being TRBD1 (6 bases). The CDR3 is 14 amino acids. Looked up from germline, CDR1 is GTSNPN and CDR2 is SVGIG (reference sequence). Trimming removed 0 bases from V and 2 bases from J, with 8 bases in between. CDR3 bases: TGTGCCTGGAGTGTAGGGGGATCCAAAAACATTCAGTACTTC. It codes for CAWSVGGSKNIQYF.

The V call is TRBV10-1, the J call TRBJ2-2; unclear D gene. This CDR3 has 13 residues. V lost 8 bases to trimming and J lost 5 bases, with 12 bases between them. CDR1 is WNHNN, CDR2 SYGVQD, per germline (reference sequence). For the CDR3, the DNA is TGCGCCAGCTCTCTGACTGAGACCGGGGAGCTGTTTTTT. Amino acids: CASSLTETGELFF.

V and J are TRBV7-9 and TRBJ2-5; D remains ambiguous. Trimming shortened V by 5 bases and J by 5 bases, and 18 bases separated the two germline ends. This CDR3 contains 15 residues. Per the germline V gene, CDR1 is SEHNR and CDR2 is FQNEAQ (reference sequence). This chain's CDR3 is CASSPKVTKRETQYF. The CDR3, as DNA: TGTGCCAGCAGCCCCAAGGTCACCAAAAGGGAGACCCAGTACTTC.

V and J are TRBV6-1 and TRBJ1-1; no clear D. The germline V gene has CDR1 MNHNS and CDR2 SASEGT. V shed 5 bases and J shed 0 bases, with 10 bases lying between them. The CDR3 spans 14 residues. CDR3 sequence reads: CASSSGRLNTEAFF. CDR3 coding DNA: TGTGCCAGCAGTTCTGGCCGATTGAACACTGAAGCTTTCTTT.

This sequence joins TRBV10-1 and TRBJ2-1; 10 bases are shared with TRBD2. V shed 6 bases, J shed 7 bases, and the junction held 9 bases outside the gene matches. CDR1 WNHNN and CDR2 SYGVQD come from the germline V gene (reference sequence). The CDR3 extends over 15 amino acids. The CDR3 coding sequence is TGCGCCAGCAGCCCGCTAGCGGGGGTAAAAAATGAGCAGTTCTTC. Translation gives CASSPLAGVKNEQFF.

The CDR3 sequence: CASRMGQGSGYTF. As DNA, the CDR3 is TGTGCCAGCAGGATGGGACAGGGAAGCGGCTACACCTTC. The rearrangement uses TRBV27 and TRBJ1-2; 9 nucleotides agree with TRBD1. In germline, CDR1 is MNHEY, CDR2 SMNVEV (reference sequence). This CDR3 has 13 amino acids. The junction had 7 bases not matched to a gene; V was cut back by 6 bases and J by 8 bases.

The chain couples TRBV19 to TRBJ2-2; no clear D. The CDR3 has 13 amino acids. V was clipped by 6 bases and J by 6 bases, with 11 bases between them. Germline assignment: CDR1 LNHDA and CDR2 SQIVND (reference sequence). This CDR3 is CASRMSASGELFF. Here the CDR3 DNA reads TGTGCCAGTAGGATGAGTGCGTCCGGGGAGCTGTTTTTT.

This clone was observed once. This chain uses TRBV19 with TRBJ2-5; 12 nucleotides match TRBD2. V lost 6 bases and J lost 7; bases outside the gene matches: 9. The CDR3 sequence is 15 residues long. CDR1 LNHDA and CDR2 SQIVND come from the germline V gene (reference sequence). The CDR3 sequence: CASRTTSGGSSTQYF. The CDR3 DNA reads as TGTGCCAGTAGGACCACTAGCGGGGGGTCGTCGACCCAGTACTTC. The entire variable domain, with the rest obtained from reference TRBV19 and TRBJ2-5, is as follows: DGGITQSPKYLFRKEGQNVTLSCEQNLNHDAMYWYRQDPGQGLRLIYYSQIVNDFQKGDIAEGYSVSREKKESFPLTVTSAQKNPTAFYLCASRTTSGGSSTQYFGPGTRLLVL.

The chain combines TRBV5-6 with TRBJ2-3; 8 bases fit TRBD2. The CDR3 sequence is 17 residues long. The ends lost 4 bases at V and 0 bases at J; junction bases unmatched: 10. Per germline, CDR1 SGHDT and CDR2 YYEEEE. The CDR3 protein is CASSTRTRGGSTDTQYF. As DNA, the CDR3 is TGTGCCAGCAGCACCAGGACTCGCGGGGGGAGCACAGATACGCAGTATTTT.

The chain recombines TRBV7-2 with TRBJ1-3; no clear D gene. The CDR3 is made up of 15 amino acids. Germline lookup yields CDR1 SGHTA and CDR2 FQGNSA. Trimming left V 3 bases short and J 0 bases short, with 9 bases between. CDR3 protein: CASSFGSSSGNTIYF. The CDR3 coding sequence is TGTGCCAGCAGCTTTGGGTCGAGCTCTGGAAACACCATATATTTT.

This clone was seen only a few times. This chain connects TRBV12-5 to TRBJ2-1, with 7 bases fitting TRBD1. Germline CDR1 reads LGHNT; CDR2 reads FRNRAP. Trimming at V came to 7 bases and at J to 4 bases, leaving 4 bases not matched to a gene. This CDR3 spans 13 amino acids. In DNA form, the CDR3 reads TGTGCTAGTGCCTGGGACAGTTACAATGAGCAGTTCTTC. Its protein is CASAWDSYNEQFF.

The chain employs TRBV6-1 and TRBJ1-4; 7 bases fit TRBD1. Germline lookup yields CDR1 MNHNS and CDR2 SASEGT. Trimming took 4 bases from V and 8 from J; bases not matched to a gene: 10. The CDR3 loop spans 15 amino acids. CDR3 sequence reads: CASSASGQIEEKLFF. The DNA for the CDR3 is TGTGCCAGCAGTGCCTCGGGACAGATAGAGGAAAAACTGTTTTTT.

Written as DNA, the CDR3 is TGCAGCGTTGAGGCGGGTAGCGAGCAGTACTTC. This encodes CSVEAGSEQYF. This chain links TRBV29-1 with TRBJ2-7; D is possibly TRBD2 (5 bases). V was cut by 3 bases and J by 6 bases, with 9 bases left in between. The germline V gene has CDR1 SQVTM and CDR2 ANQGSEA. The CDR3 consists of 11 residues.

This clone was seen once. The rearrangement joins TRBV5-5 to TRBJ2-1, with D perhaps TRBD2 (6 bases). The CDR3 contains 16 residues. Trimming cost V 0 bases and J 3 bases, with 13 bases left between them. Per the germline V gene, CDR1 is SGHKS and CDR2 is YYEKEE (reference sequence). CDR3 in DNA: TGTGCCAGCAGCTTGGAGTGGCGGGGAGTCTACAATGAGCAGTTCTTC. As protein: CASSLEWRGVYNEQFF.

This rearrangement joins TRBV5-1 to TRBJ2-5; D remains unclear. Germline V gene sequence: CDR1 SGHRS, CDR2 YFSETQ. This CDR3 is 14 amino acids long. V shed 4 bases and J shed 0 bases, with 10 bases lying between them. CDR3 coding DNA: TGCGCCAGCAGCCCCGGACGCAACCAAGAGACCCAGTACTTC. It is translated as CASSPGRNQETQYF.

CDR3 DNA: TGTGCCAGCAGTTTAAGGAGCGGAGGGGGTTACGAGCAGTACTTC. Amino acid sequence: CASSLRSGGGYEQYF. The chain has TRBV27 and TRBJ2-7; either TRBD1 or TRBD2 may supply D (6 bases each). Trimming stripped 2 bases from V and 4 bases from J, with 15 bases between. The CDR3 runs to 15 residues. Germline V gives CDR1 MNHEY, CDR2 SMNVEV (reference sequence).

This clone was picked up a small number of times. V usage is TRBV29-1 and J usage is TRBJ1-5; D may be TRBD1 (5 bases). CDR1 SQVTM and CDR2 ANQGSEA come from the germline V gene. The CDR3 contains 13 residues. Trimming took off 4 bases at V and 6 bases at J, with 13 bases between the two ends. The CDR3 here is CSVGGPAGQPQHF. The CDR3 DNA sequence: TGCAGCGTTGGGGGCCCAGCGGGTCAGCCCCAGCATTTT.

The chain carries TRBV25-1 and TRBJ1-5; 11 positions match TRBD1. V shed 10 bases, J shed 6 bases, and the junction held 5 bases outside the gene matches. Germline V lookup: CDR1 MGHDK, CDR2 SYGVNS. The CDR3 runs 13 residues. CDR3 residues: CATSGQGGQPQHF. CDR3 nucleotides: TGTGCCACCTCGGGACAGGGGGGTCAGCCCCAGCATTTT. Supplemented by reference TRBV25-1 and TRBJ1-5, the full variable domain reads EADIYQTPRYLVIGTGKKITLECSQTMGHDKMYWYQQDPGMELHLIHYSYGVNSTEKGDLSSESTVSRIRTEHFPLTLESARPSHTSQYLCATSGQGGQPQHFGDGTRLSIL.

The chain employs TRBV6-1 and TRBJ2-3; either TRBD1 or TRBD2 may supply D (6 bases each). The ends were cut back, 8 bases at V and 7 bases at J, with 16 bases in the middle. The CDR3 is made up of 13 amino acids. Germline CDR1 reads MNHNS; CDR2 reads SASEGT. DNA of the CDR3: TGTGCCAGCCGGGGGCAGGTTGAATATACGCAGTATTTT. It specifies CASRGQVEYTQYF.

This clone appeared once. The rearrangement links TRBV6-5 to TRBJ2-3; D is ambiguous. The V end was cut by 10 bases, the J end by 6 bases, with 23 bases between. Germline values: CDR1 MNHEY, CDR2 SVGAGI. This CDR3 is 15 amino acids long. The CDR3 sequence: CATRPGSYISDTQYF. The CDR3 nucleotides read TGTGCCACTCGGCCGGGCTCATATATCTCGGATACGCAGTATTTT.